This T cell receptor beta chain stems from a study of neurological immune-mediated disorders. The germline gives CDR1 DFQATT, CDR2 SNEGSKA (reference sequence). The CDR3 spans 13 residues. Trimming removed 0 bases from V and 5 bases from J, with 9 bases in between. Study observations and caveats: No CDR3 amino acid sequences recurred among expanded clones across subjects, suggesting private repertoires in all groups.

5'RACE generated cDNA with 10-nucleotide random UMIs. TCRdb analysed the 5' RACE reads with MiXCR anew, one entry per CDR3 protein. Of about 20,000 distinct CDR3 sequences listed, about 10% are singletons. This clonotype was observed at least ten times. As yet, its antigen is unknown. V usage is TRBV20-1 and J usage is TRBJ2-3; maybe TRBD1 (6 bases). The sequenced sample was PBMCs. The sequence was collected from a woman aged 55-69 years with HTLV-1-associated myelopathy (HAM/TSP). The CDR3 sequence: CSARERGGDTQYF. CDR3 bases: TGCAGTGCTAGAGAGCGAGGGGGAGATACGCAGTATTTT.